A selection of T cell receptor beta chains follows, all from one sample in a study of T cells in Graves' hyperthyroidism and ophthalmopathy. TCRdb independently ran MiXCR on the multiplex PCR reads; one entry per CDR3 protein. The sample gives about 480,000 distinct CDR3 sequences, approximately 22% of which show up once; approximately 49% is in the top ten. Sequencing used blood. Source of these receptors: a woman in her 70s with Graves' ophthalmopathy. The CDR3 runs from the conserved cysteine through the conserved F or W. Fields, in order: clone size, J gene, D gene, V gene, CDR3 protein, CDR3 DNA. The D gene is left open where the match is weak. Not all rows give a size; the values are once, few, many and, for expanded clones, a class.

abundance: few
j_gene: TRBJ2-1
d_gene: .
v_gene: TRBV25-1
CDR3aa: CASSEAGASYNEQFF
CDR3nt: TGTGCCAGCAGTGAAGCGGGGGCCTCCTACAATGAGCAGTTCTTC

abundance: .
j_gene: TRBJ2-5
d_gene: .
v_gene: TRBV30
CDR3aa: CAWSRLGGKTQYF
CDR3nt: TGTGCCTGGAGTAGACTAGGGGGTAAGACCCAGTACTTC

abundance: few
j_gene: TRBJ2-7
d_gene: TRBD1
v_gene: TRBV11-1
CDR3aa: CASSYRTGIEGEQYF
CDR3nt: TGTGCCAGCAGCTATAGGACAGGGATCGAGGGCGAGCAGTACTTC

abundance: many
j_gene: TRBJ1-5
d_gene: .
v_gene: TRBV6-1
CDR3aa: CASSGTVNQPQHF
CDR3nt: TGTGCCAGCAGTGGTACAGTCAATCAGCCCCAGCATTTT

abundance: few
j_gene: TRBJ2-2
d_gene: TRBD2
v_gene: TRBV10-3
CDR3aa: CAIGLAGGGGTGELFF
CDR3nt: TGTGCCATCGGACTAGCGGGAGGAGGAGGCACCGGGGAGCTGTTTTTT

abundance: .
j_gene: TRBJ2-3
d_gene: TRBD2
v_gene: TRBV7-9
CDR3aa: CASSSGLAASTDTQYF
CDR3nt: TGTGCCAGCAGCTCCGGGCTAGCGGCTAGCACAGATACGCAGTATTTT

abundance: .
j_gene: TRBJ1-2
d_gene: .
v_gene: TRBV30
CDR3aa: CAWSGTGYGYTF
CDR3nt: TGTGCCTGGAGTGGGACGGGCTATGGCTACACCTTC

abundance: many
j_gene: TRBJ2-1
d_gene: .
v_gene: TRBV11-2
CDR3aa: CASSLEVRDYNEQFF
CDR3nt: TGTGCCAGCAGCTTAGAGGTTAGGGACTACAATGAGCAGTTCTTC

abundance: .
j_gene: TRBJ2-7
d_gene: TRBD2
v_gene: TRBV6-2/TRBV6-3
CDR3aa: CASSSGLAGPPGSTEQYF
CDR3nt: TGTGCCAGCAGTTCGGGACTAGCGGGACCCCCCGGGTCTACAGAGCAGTACTTC

abundance: few
j_gene: TRBJ2-7
d_gene: .
v_gene: TRBV30
CDR3aa: CAWSVQPGQYEQYF
CDR3nt: TGTGCCTGGAGTGTACAACCCGGACAGTACGAGCAGTACTTC

abundance: .
j_gene: TRBJ2-1
d_gene: TRBD1
v_gene: TRBV5-1
CDR3aa: CASRPRTGQGQFF
CDR3nt: TGCGCCAGCCGACCCCGCACGGGACAGGGGCAGTTCTTC

abundance: few
j_gene: TRBJ2-1
d_gene: .
v_gene: TRBV6-5
CDR3aa: CASSYLRAGNEQFF
CDR3nt: TGTGCCAGCAGTTACTTGCGGGCGGGCAATGAGCAGTTCTTC

abundance: few
j_gene: TRBJ2-7
d_gene: .
v_gene: TRBV28
CDR3aa: CASSRLGPSFEQQYF
CDR3nt: TGTGCCAGCAGTCGGTTGGGACCCTCTTTTGAGCAGCAGTACTTC

abundance: few
j_gene: TRBJ2-1
d_gene: TRBD1
v_gene: TRBV29-1
CDR3aa: CSVVTGGSSYNEQFF
CDR3nt: TGCAGCGTCGTCACAGGGGGTTCCTCCTACAATGAGCAGTTCTTC

abundance: .
j_gene: TRBJ1-5
d_gene: .
v_gene: TRBV28
CDR3aa: CATLGTDSNQPQHF
CDR3nt: TGTGCCACCCTCGGGACGGATAGCAATCAGCCCCAGCATTTT

abundance: .
j_gene: TRBJ1-6
d_gene: .
v_gene: TRBV12-3/TRBV12-4
CDR3aa: CASSPFSPGPTNSPLHF
CDR3nt: TGTGCCAGCAGTCCGTTTTCTCCGGGGCCTACTAATTCACCCCTCCACTTT

abundance: few
j_gene: TRBJ2-5
d_gene: TRBD2
v_gene: TRBV4-1
CDR3aa: CASSHRTSGETQYF
CDR3nt: TGCGCCAGCAGCCATCGGACTAGCGGGGAGACCCAGTACTTC

abundance: many
j_gene: TRBJ2-1
d_gene: TRBD2
v_gene: TRBV12-3/TRBV12-4
CDR3aa: CASSLGLAGVNEQFF
CDR3nt: TGTGCCAGCAGTTTAGGGCTAGCGGGAGTGAATGAGCAGTTCTTC

abundance: .
j_gene: TRBJ2-7
d_gene: TRBD2
v_gene: TRBV6-1
CDR3aa: CASSSGRNIYEQYF
CDR3nt: TGTGCCAGCAGTAGCGGGAGGAATATCTACGAGCAGTACTTC

abundance: .
j_gene: TRBJ2-2
d_gene: .
v_gene: TRBV9
CDR3aa: CASSARGAENTGELFF
CDR3nt: TGTGCCAGCAGCGCGAGGGGGGCAGAGAACACCGGGGAGCTGTTTTTT

abundance: few
j_gene: TRBJ2-7
d_gene: TRBD1
v_gene: TRBV28
CDR3aa: CASSWQGAPLGEQYF
CDR3nt: TGTGCCAGCAGTTGGCAGGGGGCTCCTCTAGGCGAGCAGTACTTC

abundance: few
j_gene: TRBJ2-2
d_gene: TRBD1
v_gene: TRBV29-1
CDR3aa: CSAQGQGSYTGELFF
CDR3nt: TGCAGCGCCCAAGGACAGGGGTCATACACCGGGGAGCTGTTTTTT

abundance: .
j_gene: TRBJ2-7
d_gene: .
v_gene: TRBV7-2
CDR3aa: CASSHPGSHLGEQYF
CDR3nt: TGTGCCAGCAGCCATCCGGGATCTCACCTTGGCGAGCAGTACTTC

abundance: .
j_gene: TRBJ2-5
d_gene: .
v_gene: TRBV13
CDR3aa: CASSPPGGSHETQYF
CDR3nt: TGTGCCAGCAGCCCGCCTGGTGGGAGCCATGAGACCCAGTACTTC

abundance: many
j_gene: TRBJ1-1
d_gene: .
v_gene: TRBV27
CDR3aa: CASIVNPCPEAFF
CDR3nt: TGTGCCAGCATCGTTAATCCCTGTCCTGAAGCTTTCTTT

abundance: .
j_gene: TRBJ1-2
d_gene: .
v_gene: TRBV5-6
CDR3aa: CASSYLGYGTSGYGYTF
CDR3nt: TGTGCCAGCAGTTATCTTGGGTATGGGACTTCGGGCTATGGCTACACCTTC

abundance: many
j_gene: TRBJ1-1
d_gene: .
v_gene: TRBV28
CDR3aa: CASSLAGEKAFF
CDR3nt: TGTGCCAGCAGTTTGGCGGGTGAGAAAGCTTTCTTT